This T cell receptor beta chain was captured by sequencing in a study of T cell changes during pregnancy in multiple sclerosis. Clones were read by immunoSEQ multiplex PCR, and TCRdb kept only the in-frame ones, dropping some. The sample has roughly 39,000 clones; roughly 91% are singletons. CDR1 is SGHRS, CDR2 YFSETQ, per germline. The V and J ends lost 4 bases and 7 bases respectively, with 21 bases between them. This CDR3 contains 15 residues. This chain connects TRBV5-1 to TRBJ2-7, with D possibly being TRBD2 (6 bases). This receptor was obtained from a female donor with multiple sclerosis, enrolled in a pregnancy study. The sequenced material came from PBMCs (not recorded whether the cells were cultured). The DNA of the CDR3 is TGCGCCAGCAGCCCCCTTGGGGTAGCGGCTTTTGAGCAGTACTTC. It codes for CASSPLGVAAFEQYF.